This T cell receptor beta chain appears in the sequencing data of a study of OX40 agonist ivuxolimab in advanced cancers. Study at large: Those treated in dose escalation had hepatocellular carcinoma, melanoma, renal cell cancer or head and neck cancer. Three patients responded partially, comprising one with hepatocellular carcinoma and two with cutaneous melanoma. Males comprised 70% to 85% of the group, whose mean age was approximately 60 years (range roughly 20 to 90). Findings and limits, study-wide: Expanded clones tended on average to be more numerous among CD8+ T cells than CD4+.

The germline V and J ends were trimmed by 4 bases and 7 bases, with 11 bases remaining between them. Per germline, CDR1 SGHRS and CDR2 YFSETQ. The CDR3 is 13 amino acids. This clone was seen a few times. Its antigen is as yet unknown. Sequencing was performed with immunoSEQ multiplex PCR; in TCRdb, only in-frame clones are kept and a portion is missing. This table has over 60,000 clones, roughly 87% appearing once. The receptor comes from an adult with an advanced solid tumor such as melanoma, head and neck, liver or kidney cancer. The sequenced sample was CD4+ or CD8+ T cells sorted from blood, obtained in a trial of the OX40 agonist ivuxolimab. The chain employs TRBV5-1 and TRBJ1-4, with D tentatively TRBD1 (6 bases). CDR3 sequence reads: CASSLQGSEKLFF. The DNA of the CDR3 is TGCGCCAGCAGCCTACAGGGTTCTGAAAAACTGTTTTTT. Full variable domain (rest looked up from reference TRBV5-1 and TRBJ1-4): KAGVTQTPRYLIKTRGQQVTLSCSPISGHRSVSWYQQTPGQGLQFLFEYFSETQRNKGNFPGRFSGRQFSNSRSEMNVSTLELGDSALYLCASSLQGSEKLFFGSGTQLSVL.